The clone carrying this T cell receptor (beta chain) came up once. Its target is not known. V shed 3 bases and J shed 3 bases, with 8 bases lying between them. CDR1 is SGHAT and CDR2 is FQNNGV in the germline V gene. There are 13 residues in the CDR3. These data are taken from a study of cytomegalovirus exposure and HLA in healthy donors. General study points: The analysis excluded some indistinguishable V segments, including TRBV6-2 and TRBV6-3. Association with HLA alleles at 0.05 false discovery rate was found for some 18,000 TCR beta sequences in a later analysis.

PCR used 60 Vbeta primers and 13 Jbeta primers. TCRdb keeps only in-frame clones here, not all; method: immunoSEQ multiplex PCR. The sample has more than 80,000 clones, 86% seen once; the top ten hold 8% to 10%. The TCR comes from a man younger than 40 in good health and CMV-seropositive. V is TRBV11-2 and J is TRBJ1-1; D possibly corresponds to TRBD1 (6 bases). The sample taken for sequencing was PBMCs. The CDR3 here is CASSFRQDTEAFF. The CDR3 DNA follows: TGTGCCAGCAGCTTTAGACAGGACACTGAAGCTTTCTTT.